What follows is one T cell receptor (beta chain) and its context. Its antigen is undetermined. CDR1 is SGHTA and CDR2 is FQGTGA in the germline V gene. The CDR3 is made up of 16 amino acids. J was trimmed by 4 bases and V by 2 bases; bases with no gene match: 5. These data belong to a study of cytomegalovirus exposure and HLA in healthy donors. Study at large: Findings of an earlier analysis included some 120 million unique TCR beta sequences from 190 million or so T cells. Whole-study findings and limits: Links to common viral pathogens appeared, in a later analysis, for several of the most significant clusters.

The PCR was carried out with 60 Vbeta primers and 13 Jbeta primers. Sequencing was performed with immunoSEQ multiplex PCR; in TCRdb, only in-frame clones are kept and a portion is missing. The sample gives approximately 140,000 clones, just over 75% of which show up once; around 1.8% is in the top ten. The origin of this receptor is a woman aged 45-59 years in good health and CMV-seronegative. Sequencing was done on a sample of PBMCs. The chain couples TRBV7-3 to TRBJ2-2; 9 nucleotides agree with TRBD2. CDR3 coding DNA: TGTGCCAGCAGCTTAGGGCTAGCGGGACGCACCGGGGAGCTGTTTTTT. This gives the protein CASSLGLAGRTGELFF. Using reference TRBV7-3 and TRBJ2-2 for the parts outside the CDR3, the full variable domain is GAGVSQTPSNKVTEKGKYVELRCDPISGHTALYWYRQSLGQGPEFLIYFQGTGAADDSGLPNDRFFAVRPEGSVSTLKIQRTERGDSAVYLCASSLGLAGRTGELFFGEGSRLTVL.